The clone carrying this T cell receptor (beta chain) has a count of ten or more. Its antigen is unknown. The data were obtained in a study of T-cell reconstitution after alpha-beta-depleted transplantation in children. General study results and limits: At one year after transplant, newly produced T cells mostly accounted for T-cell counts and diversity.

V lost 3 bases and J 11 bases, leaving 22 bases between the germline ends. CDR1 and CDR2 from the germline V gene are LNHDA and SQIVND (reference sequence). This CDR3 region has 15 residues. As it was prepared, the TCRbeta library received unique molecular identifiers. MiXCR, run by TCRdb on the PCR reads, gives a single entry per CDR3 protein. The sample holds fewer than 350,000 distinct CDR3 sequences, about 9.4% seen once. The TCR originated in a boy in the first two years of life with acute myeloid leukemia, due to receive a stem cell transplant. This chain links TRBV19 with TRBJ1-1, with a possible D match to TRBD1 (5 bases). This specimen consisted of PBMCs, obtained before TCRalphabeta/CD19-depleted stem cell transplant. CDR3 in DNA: TGTGCCAGTAGTATCGCCGATGGGACTGCGGTTAAGGCTTTCTTT. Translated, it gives CASSIADGTAVKAFF.